These 27 T cell receptor beta chains were sequenced from one sample in a study of CD8+CD57+ T cells in acquired aplastic anemia. Patients chosen for sequencing had CD8+CD57+ cells that had expanded, as shown by flow cytometry. Researchers used genomic DNA as the template to profile TCR beta VDJ and CDR3. MiXCR, run by TCRdb on the reads, gives a single entry per CDR3 protein. The sample holds approximately 190,000 distinct CDR3 sequences, just under 50% seen once. Sequences were obtained from sorted CD4+, CD8+, or CD8+CD57+ T cells (not recorded which) from PBMCs. The receptors derive from a human donor with aplastic anemia.

This chain joins TRBV10-3 and TRBJ2-1; the match to TRBD2 covers 11 bases. The V and J ends lost 11 bases and 2 bases, in that order; junction bases with no gene match: 8. In germline, CDR1 is ENHRY, CDR2 SYGVKD. The CDR3 length is 15 residues. For the CDR3, the DNA is TGTGCCTCAGCCCTAGCGGGAGGCACCTACAATGAGCAGTTCTTC. Translated: CASALAGGTYNEQFF.

The table lists this clonotype with a count of one. J is TRBJ2-7 and V is TRBV2; D could derive from TRBD1 or TRBD2 (5 bases each). This CDR3 contains 12 residues. Germline loops: CDR1 SNHLY, CDR2 FYNNEI. The V end was cut by 7 bases, the J end by 0 bases, with 7 bases between. Written as DNA, the CDR3 is TGTGCCAGCACTGGGGGCTCCTACGAGCAGTACTTC. Translated: CASTGGSYEQYF.

The V and J genes are TRBV11-2 and TRBJ2-7, with 9 bases aligning to TRBD1. J was trimmed by 3 bases and V by 5 bases; bases with no gene match: 8. The CDR3 has 15 amino acids. Germline V lookup: CDR1 SGHAT, CDR2 FQNNGV. The CDR3 here is CASSAPGQGHYEQYF. The CDR3 DNA reads as TGTGCCAGCAGCGCGCCGGGACAGGGCCACTACGAGCAGTACTTC.

This clonotype was picked up a small number of times. Just one base apart from a much larger clone, this may be a read error. V gene TRBV20-1 combines with J gene TRBJ2-5; 7 nucleotides match TRBD2. The trim removed 5 bases at V and 5 bases at J, leaving 20 bases unmatched. The CDR3 has 17 amino acids. From germline, CDR1 is DFQATT and CDR2 SNEGSKA (reference sequence). In nucleotides, the CDR3 is TGCAGTGCTCCCCGATTTTTATCAACGGGAGGTTTGGAGACCCAGTACTTC. Translated, it gives CSAPRFLSTGGLETQYF.

V is TRBV7-9 and J is TRBJ2-5; TRBD2 agrees at 13 bases. V lost 5 bases, J lost 5 bases, and 8 bases stayed unmatched. Looked up from germline, CDR1 is SEHNR and CDR2 is FQNEAQ (reference sequence). The CDR3 totals 16 residues. CDR3 sequence reads: CASSLLLAGGWETQYF. The CDR3 DNA reads TGTGCCAGCAGCCTGTTACTAGCGGGAGGGTGGGAGACCCAGTACTTC.

This clonotype appeared once. The chain combines TRBV11-1 with TRBJ2-1; 9 nucleotides line up with TRBD1. J lost 8 bases, V lost 1 base, and 12 bases had no gene match. This CDR3 is built from 17 residues. CDR1 SGHAT and CDR2 FQDESV come from the germline V gene (reference sequence). The CDR3 DNA reads as TGTGCCAGCAGCTTAGTAGACTGGGGACAGGGAGAAGATGAGCAGTTCTTC. This translates into CASSLVDWGQGEDEQFF.

The chain employs TRBV7-9 and TRBJ1-4, with D hard to call. In germline, CDR1 is SEHNR, CDR2 FQNEAQ (reference sequence). Trimming removed 5 bases from V and 8 bases from J, with 12 bases in between. The CDR3 has 13 residues. CDR3 sequence reads: CASSPEVFEKLFF. The CDR3 DNA follows: TGTGCCAGCAGCCCCGAGGTCTTCGAAAAACTGTTTTTT.

This clonotype was picked up many times. The chain joins TRBV11-2 to TRBJ2-1; the match to TRBD2 covers 8 bases. CDR1 is SGHAT and CDR2 is FQNNGV in the germline V gene. After removal of 1 base from V and 4 bases from J, the junction contained 6 bases not matched to a gene. The CDR3 covers 16 residues. The CDR3 here is CASSLVVTSGYNEQFF. The CDR3 DNA is TGTGCCAGCAGCTTAGTGGTAACTAGCGGTTACAATGAGCAGTTCTTC. The full variable domain, completed using reference TRBV11-2 and TRBJ2-1, is EAGVAQSPRYKIIEKRQSVAFWCNPISGHATLYWYQQILGQGPKLLIQFQNNGVVDDSQLPKDRFSAERLKGVDSTLKIQPAKLEDSAVYLCASSLVVTSGYNEQFFGPGTRLTVL.

The chain links TRBV7-8 to TRBJ1-5, with 7 bases matching TRBD1. CDR3 length: 14 amino acids. CDR1 is SGHVS and CDR2 is FQNEAQ in the germline V gene. Trimming removed 6 bases from V and 4 bases from J; junction bases left unmatched: 6. The CDR3: CASRPGGVNQPQHF. The DNA for the CDR3 is TGTGCCAGCAGGCCAGGGGGTGTGAATCAGCCCCAGCATTTT.

The CDR3 sequence is CATTLGGVTGYTF. The DNA for the CDR3 is TGTGCCACCACCCTTGGAGGGGTAACGGGCTACACCTTC. The V and J genes are TRBV5-4 and TRBJ1-2, with a tentative D call TRBD1 (5 bases). Germline CDR1 and CDR2: SGHNT and YYREEE (reference sequence). V was trimmed by 9 bases and J by 8 bases, leaving 20 bases between them. The CDR3 has 13 amino acids.

This chain uses TRBV2 with TRBJ1-1, with 7 bases aligning to TRBD1. The CDR3 covers 13 residues. The V segment lost 3 bases and the J segment 7 bases; nucleotides outside the gene matches: 5. The V gene's germline CDR1 is SNHLY and CDR2 FYNNEI. The CDR3 protein is CASSDGTEVEAFF. In DNA, the CDR3 is TGTGCCAGCAGTGACGGGACAGAAGTTGAAGCTTTCTTT.

The V and J genes are TRBV11-3 and TRBJ2-1; D unresolved. The CDR3 has 14 amino acids. CDR1 and CDR2 from the germline V gene are SGHNT and YENEEA. Trimming shortened V by 5 bases and J by 8 bases, and 16 bases separated the two germline ends. CDR3 bases: TGTGCCAGCAGCGGATTTGGGCCTGACTATGAGCAGTTCTTC. Translating it yields CASSGFGPDYEQFF.

The CDR3 region is CASLGGHEQYF. In DNA form, the CDR3 reads TGTGCCAGTCTAGGGGGCCACGAGCAGTACTTC. The rearrangement uses TRBV19 and TRBJ2-7; TRBD1 agrees at 7 bases. The V segment lost 8 bases and the J segment 5 bases; nucleotides outside the gene matches: 3. This CDR3 region has 11 residues. Germline CDR1 LNHDA, CDR2 SQIVND (reference sequence). Looking up the rest from reference TRBV19 and TRBJ2-7 gives the full variable domain: DGGITQSPKYLFRKEGQNVTLSCEQNLNHDAMYWYRQDPGQGLRLIYYSQIVNDFQKGDIAEGYSVSREKKESFPLTVTSAQKNPTAFYLCASLGGHEQYFGPGTRLTVT.

This chain connects TRBV7-2 to TRBJ2-7, with D possibly called TRBD1 or TRBD2 (5 bases each). The CDR3 covers 14 residues. Trimming left V 5 bases short and J 4 bases short, with 15 bases between. Per the germline V gene, CDR1 is SGHTA and CDR2 is FQGNSA. CDR3 nucleotide sequence: TGTGCCAGCAGCAGGGACGGATCCTCGTACGAGCAGTACTTC. This gives the protein CASSRDGSSYEQYF.

The sample holds a few counts of this clonotype. This sequence joins TRBV20-1 and TRBJ2-1; no firm D call. The V gene lost 2 bases and the J gene lost 9 bases, with 8 bases spanning the gap. CDR3 length: 11 residues. CDR1 and CDR2 (germline): DFQATT, SNEGSKA (reference sequence). The CDR3 bases are TGCAGTGCTAGAAGGAATAGTGAGCAGTTCTTC. This codes for CSARRNSEQFF.

V usage is TRBV10-3 and J usage is TRBJ2-7; D is ambiguous. The CDR3 has 12 amino acids. Trimming stripped 4 bases from V and 6 bases from J, with 10 bases between. The germline CDR1 and CDR2 sequences are ENHRY and SYGVKD. CDR3 region: CAISAGTSEQYF. CDR3 DNA: TGTGCCATCAGTGCCGGAACCTCCGAGCAGTACTTC.

This clonotype was picked up a small number of times. This chain links TRBV4-1 with TRBJ2-4; either TRBD1 or TRBD2 may supply D (5 bases each). The CDR3 is 16 amino acids. V lost 2 bases and J 5 bases, leaving 16 bases between the germline ends. The germline V gene encodes CDR1 MGHRA and CDR2 YSYEKL. CDR3 sequence: CASSQILSGRQNIQYF. CDR3 in DNA: TGCGCCAGCAGCCAAATACTTTCGGGACGGCAAAACATTCAGTACTTC.

Notes on this clonotype: No conserved phenylalanine or tryptophan is present at the end of the CDR3, so a read error is the likely explanation. This chain links TRBV5-1 with TRBJ2-3; TRBD1 matches at 9 bases. The length of the CDR3 is 16 residues. Trimming cost V 9 bases and J 4 bases; bases outside gene matches: 15. Per the germline V gene, CDR1 is SGHRS and CDR2 is YFSETQ. The CDR3 reads CATRAQGTGIPDTQYL. DNA for the CDR3: TGCGCCACCCGGGCCCAAGGGACAGGGATCCCAGATACGCAGTATCTT.

To note about this clonotype: The junction and the germline gene differ at one end; a read error may be behind it. V is TRBV19 and J is TRBJ2-2; D may match TRBD1 or TRBD2 (5 bases each). This CDR3 has 12 residues. From germline, CDR1 is LNHDA and CDR2 SQIVND (reference sequence). Written as DNA, the CDR3 is TGTGCCAGTAGTGTTGGGACCGGGGATCTGTTTTTT. Protein: CASSVGTGDLFF.

As for this clonotype: Here the CDR3 omits its conserved ending phenylalanine or tryptophan, so a read error is the likely source. The chain uses TRBV3-1 and TRBJ1-1; D is unclear. This CDR3 is 13 amino acids long. Per the germline V gene, CDR1 is LGHDT and CDR2 is YNNKEL (reference sequence). Trimming cost V 5 bases and J 0 bases, with 7 bases left between them. Here the CDR3 DNA reads TGTGCCAGCAGCTCTCAACTGAACACTGAAGCTTTCCTT. Its protein product is CASSSQLNTEAFL.

This clonotype came up many times. V gene TRBV6-5 combines with J gene TRBJ2-3, with 9 bases lining up with TRBD1. The CDR3 consists of 15 residues. CDR1 is MNHEY, CDR2 SVGAGI, per germline. The V segment lost 2 bases and the J segment 4 bases; nucleotides outside the gene matches: 4. CDR3 amino acids: CASSYDRGMADTQYF. The CDR3 DNA sequence: TGTGCCAGCAGTTACGACAGGGGGATGGCAGATACGCAGTATTTT.

The chain recombines TRBV7-3 with TRBJ2-3; 10 nucleotides align to TRBD2. CDR1 is SGHTA and CDR2 is FQGTGA in the germline V gene. The CDR3 loop spans 16 amino acids. V gave up 2 bases and J gave up 3 bases; unmatched junction bases: 5. The CDR3 DNA reads as TGTGCCAGCAGCTTAGACACTAGCGGGATAACAGATACGCAGTATTTT. Translating gives CASSLDTSGITDTQYF.

CDR3 nucleotides: TGTGCCAGCAGCTTATACACGGGTCACGCAAGCTCCTATAATTCACCCCTCCACTTT. Translated, it gives CASSLYTGHASSYNSPLHF. This chain connects TRBV13 to TRBJ1-6, with D uncertain. Trimming removed 2 bases from V and 0 bases from J, with 17 bases in between. The CDR3 totals 19 residues. CDR1 is PRHDT, CDR2 FYEKMQ, per germline (reference sequence).

The rearrangement links TRBV19 to TRBJ1-6; no clear D. CDR1 and CDR2 (germline): LNHDA, SQIVND (reference sequence). V was clipped by 3 bases and J by 9 bases, with 12 bases between them. The CDR3 totals 14 residues. CDR3 sequence reads: CASSIPGLFSPLHF. CDR3 nucleotide sequence: TGTGCCAGTAGTATCCCCGGACTCTTTTCACCCCTCCACTTT.

The V call is TRBV15, the J call TRBJ1-1, with D perhaps matching TRBD1 (6 bases). With 4 bases removed from V and 7 bases from J, the gap between germline ends came to 16 bases. Germline assignment: CDR1 LNHNV and CDR2 YYDKDF (reference sequence). The CDR3 length is 14 residues. The CDR3 protein is CATSKHDRKREAFF. CDR3 bases: TGTGCCACCAGCAAGCACGACAGGAAACGTGAAGCTTTCTTT.

The V and J genes are TRBV2 and TRBJ1-5, with D unclear. The CDR3 spans 14 residues. Trimming shortened V by 6 bases and J by 0 bases, and 9 bases separated the two germline ends. The V gene's germline CDR1 is SNHLY and CDR2 FYNNEI. The CDR3 here is CASRSQTSNQPQHF. CDR3 in DNA: TGTGCCAGCAGGAGCCAGACTAGCAATCAGCCCCAGCATTTT.

V gene TRBV7-6 combines with J gene TRBJ1-1; a weak D match, TRBD1 (6 bases). Trimming shortened V by 1 base and J by 3 bases, and 9 bases separated the two germline ends. The CDR3 sequence is 14 residues long. The germline V gene encodes CDR1 SGHVS and CDR2 FNYEAQ. Written as DNA, the CDR3 is TGTGCCAGCAGCTTAGTGGGGGCCGACACTGAAGCTTTCTTT. It is translated as CASSLVGADTEAFF.